This record concerns one T cell receptor (beta chain) sequence. Antigen specificity is unknown. This sample was taken from a study of shared clonotypes between healthy human individuals. Broader study findings: Among the subsets, naive ones generally showed larger estimated richness than memory ones.

J lost 6 bases, V lost 4 bases, and 8 bases had no gene match. Germline loops: CDR1 SGHDT, CDR2 YYEEEE. The CDR3 has 14 residues. An assay was performed, and its level was deep. A 200 ng quantity of DNA, about 30,000 T cell genomes, went into the sorted-subset replicate PCRs. Clones were sequenced by immunoSEQ multiplex PCR, and TCRdb holds only the in-frame ones, with some missing. The table lists some 1 million clones, 65% to 80% of them singletons. The source is a man younger than 35 in good health. The J gene is TRBJ2-5, the V gene TRBV5-6; TRBD1 aligns across 8 bases. Sequenced sample: memory CD4+ T cells sorted from blood. Subset: CD45RA-negative fraction. The CDR3 sequence: CASSLGQGTKTQYF. In DNA form, the CDR3 reads TGTGCCAGCAGCCTCGGACAGGGAACCAAGACCCAGTACTTC.